Detailed here is one TCR beta chain. This specimen comes from a study of tumor T cells in aggressive B-cell lymphoma. Trimming removed 4 bases from V and 9 bases from J; junction bases left unmatched: 5. The CDR3 has 15 residues. Germline values: CDR1 MNHNS, CDR2 SASEGT. Sequencing used immunoSEQ multiplex PCR; TCRdb keeps in-frame clones, though not all of them. This sample has several thousand clones, with roughly 90% found just once. Sample: tumor tissue. This clonotype was sampled from an adult with diffuse large B cell lymphoma. V is TRBV6-1 and J is TRBJ2-1, with TRBD2 matching over 14 bases. The CDR3 DNA reads as TGTGCCAGCAGTGCAAGACTAGCGGGAGGGGTTGAGCAGTTCTTC. Its protein is CASSARLAGGVEQFF.